The rows below give T cell receptor beta chains drawn from one sample of a study of blood T cell repertoires in COVID-19. Repertoires were generated with immunoSEQ multiplex PCR, while TCRdb's copy carries only in-frame clones and drops some. This table has 80,000 or so clones, 82% appearing once. The sequencing sample was made of peripheral blood. The receptors stem from a man aged 80 or over with acute or convalescent COVID-19. CDR3s include the opening cysteine and the closing phenylalanine or tryptophan. A D gene is named only where the DNA matches it firmly. Not all rows give a size; the values are once, few, many and, for expanded clones, a class.

cdr3_aa cdr3_nt d_call clone_size j_call v_call
CAWSDPDRAGQPQHF TGTGCCTGGAGCGACCCCGACAGGGCAGGTCAGCCCCAGCATTTT TRBD1 - TRBJ1-5 TRBV30
CATSDSRDSQETQYF TGTGCCACCAGTGATTCAAGGGACAGCCAAGAGACCCAGTACTTC TRBD1 - TRBJ2-5 TRBV24-1
CAWAAGGVGYTF TGTGCCTGGGCTGCGGGGGGGGTTGGCTACACCTTC - - TRBJ1-2 TRBV30
CASSESFYINNEQFF TGTGCCAGCAGTGAAAGTTTTTACATAAACAATGAGCAGTTCTTC - - TRBJ2-1 TRBV6-1
CASSTGQGPTKYGYTF TGCGCCAGCAGCACCGGACAGGGACCAACTAAGTATGGCTACACCTTC TRBD1 - TRBJ1-2 TRBV5-1
CASSLASQETQYF TGCGCCAGCAGCTTGGCCAGCCAAGAGACCCAGTACTTC - - TRBJ2-5 TRBV5-1
CSVEGGRSANEKLFF TGCAGCGTTGAAGGGGGGAGGTCGGCTAATGAAAAACTGTTTTTT - - TRBJ1-4 TRBV29-1
CSVERAGGGLGNTEAFF TGCAGCGTTGAGAGGGCGGGGGGCGGTCTGGGGAACACTGAAGCTTTCTTT - once TRBJ1-1 TRBV29-1
CASSDSRSHNSPLHF TGTGCCAGCAGTGACTCCCGGAGTCATAATTCACCCCTCCACTTT - - TRBJ1-6 TRBV6-4
CAITDSTLSPTGNTIYF TGTGCCATCACAGACAGCACTCTAAGCCCGACTGGAAACACCATATATTTT - few TRBJ1-3 TRBV10-3
CASSQRGEETQYF TGTGCCAGCAGCCAGCGGGGAGAAGAGACCCAGTACTTC - - TRBJ2-5 TRBV3-1/TRBV3-2
CASSTLSGETQYF TGTGCCAGCAGTACGCTCAGTGGAGAGACCCAGTACTTC - - TRBJ2-5 TRBV6-5
CATSRRAPTPSGNTIYF TGTGCCACCAGCAGGCGGGCCCCAACTCCTTCTGGAAACACCATATATTTT - - TRBJ1-3 TRBV15
CASSLERDTDTQYF TGCGCCAGCAGCTTGGAGAGGGACACAGATACGCAGTATTTT - - TRBJ2-3 TRBV5-1
CATSEGSGNSNQPQHF TGTGCCACCAGTGAGGGGTCAGGGAACAGCAATCAGCCCCAGCATTTT - - TRBJ1-5 TRBV24-1
CASSLEVARGTEAFF TGCGCCAGCAGCTTGGAGGTAGCCCGGGGCACTGAAGCTTTCTTT - - TRBJ1-1 TRBV5-1